This T cell receptor (beta chain) emerged from a study of T cells after yellow fever vaccination. Study background: Any fraction with a low cell number was prepared using SMART-Seq v4 Ultra Low Input.

The germline V gene encodes CDR1 SGHDN and CDR2 FVKESK. This CDR3 is 13 amino acids long. Trimming pared 3 bases from V and 5 bases from J, leaving 10 bases between. A few counts support this clonotype. MiXCR was run by TCRdb on the 5' RACE reads, yielding one entry per CDR3 protein. Counted here are fewer than 85,000 distinct CDR3 sequences, around 7.7% occurring once; the ten biggest clones make up more than 35%. This chain connects TRBV14 to TRBJ1-2, with D perhaps matching TRBD1 (5 bases). This specimen was CD8+ T cells sorted from PBMCs, taken on the day of the yellow fever booster vaccination. This sequence was found in a man aged 25-40 years who received the YFV17D yellow fever vaccine. The chain's CDR3 is CASSQGRTYGYTF. Written as DNA, the CDR3 is TGTGCCAGCAGCCAGGGACGGACGTATGGCTACACCTTC.